A selection of T cell receptor beta chains follows, all from one sample in a study of cytomegalovirus exposure and HLA in healthy donors. Some clones are missing from TCRdb's copy, which holds only in-frame ones; the method was immunoSEQ multiplex PCR. Of nearly 70,000 clones detected, 60% to 75% appear once; the ten largest clones hold around 10%. The specimen was PBMCs. The receptors shown here come from a woman aged 60-75 years in good health and CMV-seropositive. CDR3s include the opening cysteine and the closing phenylalanine or tryptophan. The order of the fields is D gene, clone size, V gene, J gene, CDR3 length, CDR3 DNA, CDR3 protein. A D gene is named only where the DNA matches it firmly. Clone size appears in some rows only: once, few, many, or a class for an expanded clone.

TRBD1	NA	TRBV5-1	TRBJ2-3	15	TGCGCCAGCAGCTGGGGACAGGGCGGCACAGATACGCAGTATTTT	CASSWGQGGTDTQYF
NA	NA	TRBV5-1	TRBJ1-2	17	TGCGCCAGCAGCTTGGCCCTCTCCCTACAGGGAGACTATGGCTACACCTTC	CASSLALSLQGDYGYTF
TRBD1	NA	TRBV11-2	TRBJ1-3	17	TGTGCCAGCAGCCCTTGGACAGGGGGCATCTCTGGAAACACCATATATTTT	CASSPWTGGISGNTIYF
NA	once	TRBV4-1	TRBJ1-1	11	TGCGCCAGCAGCGGGGGGACTGAAGCTTTCTTT	CASSGGTEAFF
TRBD2	few	TRBV2	TRBJ2-3	19	TGTGCCAGCTTGTCCATTTTCGCTAGCGGGGGGGCCATGCAAGATACGCAGTATTTT	CASLSIFASGGAMQDTQYF
TRBD1	NA	TRBV7-2	TRBJ1-4	14	TGTGCCAGCAGCCTGACAGGGTGGCGAGAAAAACTGTTTTTT	CASSLTGWREKLFF
TRBD1	NA	TRBV6-6	TRBJ1-2	13	TGTGCCAGCAGTTACTCGACAGGGGACGGCTACACCTTC	CASSYSTGDGYTF
TRBD1	NA	TRBV7-3	TRBJ2-3	16	TGTGCCAGCAGCTTTGGGGCAGGGGGCTTAACAGATACGCAGTATTTT	CASSFGAGGLTDTQYF
NA	NA	TRBV5-1	TRBJ1-5	15	TGCGCCAGCAGCCCGACCCAGGGCGGCAATCAGCCCCAGCATTTT	CASSPTQGGNQPQHF
TRBD1	NA	TRBV4-1	TRBJ2-3	14	TGCGCCAGCAGCCACGGACAGGGGTGGGATACGCAGTATTTT	CASSHGQGWDTQYF
TRBD1	NA	TRBV5-1	TRBJ1-4	16	TGCGCCAGCAGCTCAACGCAACAGGGGGCAGGCGAAAAACTGTTTTTT	CASSSTQQGAGEKLFF
NA	NA	TRBV2	TRBJ1-4	13	TGTGCCAGCTCTAGGTCGGGAAATGAAAAACTGTTTTTT	CASSRSGNEKLFF
NA	NA	TRBV21-1	TRBJ1-1	15	TGTGCCAGCAGCGTAACAGGGGGCCCGTGGACTGAAGCTTTCTTT	CASSVTGGPWTEAFF
TRBD1	once	TRBV6-5	TRBJ1-6	15	TGTGCCAGCAGTTACGGGACAGGGCGAGATTCACCCCTCCACTTT	CASSYGTGRDSPLHF
NA	NA	TRBV19	TRBJ1-4	14	TGTGCCAGTACCCGTTCAGTCAGGTTCGAAAAACTGTTTTTT	CASTRSVRFEKLFF
TRBD1	NA	TRBV6-6	TRBJ2-7	13	TGTGCCAGCAGGAAACAGGGGGTCTACGAGCAGTACTTC	CASRKQGVYEQYF
NA	NA	TRBV7-9	TRBJ2-3	11	TGTGCCAGCAGCTTTCAGGATACGCAGTATTTT	CASSFQDTQYF
TRBD1	NA	TRBV11-2	TRBJ1-3	15	TGTGCCAGCAGCCCTCGGCGGCAGGGGGAAAACACCATATATTTT	CASSPRRQGENTIYF
TRBD2	NA	TRBV13	TRBJ2-2	17	TGTGCCAGCAGCTTCCCGCTAGCGGGCGATCGAACCGGGGAGCTGTTTTTT	CASSFPLAGDRTGELFF
TRBD1	NA	TRBV18	TRBJ2-4	14	TGTGCCAGCTCACCGCGAGACAGGGGGGACATTCAGTACTTC	CASSPRDRGDIQYF
NA	NA	TRBV5-1	TRBJ1-2	14	TGCGCCAGCAGCCAGGACAGTAGTTATGGAGGCTACACCTTC	CASSQDSSYGGYTF
NA	NA	TRBV2	TRBJ1-1	13	TGTGCCAGCAGTGTGGGGGCCGACACTGAAGCTTTCTTT	CASSVGADTEAFF
NA	few	TRBV2	TRBJ1-5	15	TGTGCCAGCAGTGTTCAGGGGAACAGGAATCAGCCCCAGCATTTT	CASSVQGNRNQPQHF
TRBD1	few	TRBV18	TRBJ1-1	14	TGTGCCAGCTCACCCTTATTTGGGACAGGTGGAGCTTTCTTT	CASSPLFGTGGAFF
NA	once	TRBV27	TRBJ2-5	14	TGTGCCAGGCTCGGTGGGAGTGCGACGGAGACCCAGTACTTC	CARLGGSATETQYF
TRBD2	NA	TRBV4-2	TRBJ2-1	17	TGTGCCAGCAGCCAAGAGGGGGGGAGCAGCTCCTACAATGAGCAGTTCTTC	CASSQEGGSSSYNEQFF
TRBD2	NA	TRBV7-6	TRBJ2-5	13	TGTGCCAGCAGCAAGACTAGCAGGGAGACCCAGTACTTC	CASSKTSRETQYF
NA	NA	TRBV2	TRBJ1-2	13	TGTGCCAGCAGTAGGACAACTAACTATGGCTACACCTTC	CASSRTTNYGYTF
TRBD2	NA	TRBV5-4	TRBJ2-2	16	TGTGCCAGCCGGAGCGGGGGAAACCCAAACACCGGGGAGCTGTTTTTT	CASRSGGNPNTGELFF
NA	NA	TRBV5-1	TRBJ2-2	14	TGCGCCAGCAGCCCGACAGGGAACACCGGGGAGCTGTTTTTT	CASSPTGNTGELFF
NA	NA	TRBV19	TRBJ2-7	14	TGTGCCAGTAGCAAGATATACAGCTCCTACGAGCAGTACTTC	CASSKIYSSYEQYF
NA	NA	TRBV27	TRBJ1-1	15	TGTGCCAGCAGTTTATCGCATCTGGGTAGCGCTGAAGCTTTCTTT	CASSLSHLGSAEAFF
NA	NA	TRBV7-9	TRBJ2-7	12	TGTTCCAGCAGCGCCACTAGTAACGAGCAGTACTTC	CSSSATSNEQYF
TRBD1	NA	TRBV11-2	TRBJ1-1	14	TGTGCCAGCAGCTTAGAGCGGGACAGAACTGAAGCTTTCTTT	CASSLERDRTEAFF
NA	NA	TRBV6-5	TRBJ2-3	15	TGTGCCAGCGGTATGCAGGGTTCATACAGTGGTACGCAGTATTTT	CASGMQGSYSGTQYF
NA	NA	TRBV18	TRBJ1-1	16	TGTGCCAGCTCACCGGGGGGGGCCGGAGTAAGCACTGAAGCTTTCTTT	CASSPGGAGVSTEAFF
NA	NA	TRBV21-1	TRBJ1-1	14	TGTGCCAGCTGGTCGGTAGGGGTTGCGACTGAAGCTTTCTTT	CASWSVGVATEAFF
NA	NA	TRBV18	TRBJ1-5	13	TGTGCCAGCCAGGGGTTTCGCAATCAGCCCCAGCATTTT	CASQGFRNQPQHF
TRBD1	NA	TRBV5-1	TRBJ2-4	15	TGCGCCAGCAGCTTGGCTGGGACAGGGCAAAACATTCAGTACTTC	CASSLAGTGQNIQYF
NA	NA	TRBV27	TRBJ2-7	14	TGTGCCAGCAGTTCCATCGAGGGCTCCTACGAGCAGTACTTC	CASSSIEGSYEQYF
TRBD1	once	TRBV6-1	TRBJ1-2	14	TGTGCCAGCAGTCGTACAGGGGGAAGAGGTGGCTACACCTTC	CASSRTGGRGGYTF
NA	NA	TRBV10-3	TRBJ2-2	13	TGTGCCATCAGTGATTCGGGGACCGGGGAGCTGTTTTTT	CAISDSGTGELFF
NA	few	TRBV13	TRBJ1-1	11	TGTGCCAGCAGCTTAGAATCGCGGGCTTTCTTT	CASSLESRAFF
TRBD1	once	TRBV5-5	TRBJ1-2	14	TGTGCCAGCAGCCTCATACAGGGGATCTATGGCTACACCTTC	CASSLIQGIYGYTF
NA	NA	TRBV11-2	TRBJ2-5	15	TGTGCCAGCAGCCGATTGTCGGGGAACGTGGGGACCCAGTACTTC	CASSRLSGNVGTQYF
TRBD2	NA	TRBV6-1	TRBJ2-5	16	TGTGCCAGCAGTGACAAATCATTAGCGGGGCAAGAGACCCAGTACTTC	CASSDKSLAGQETQYF
NA	NA	TRBV7-9	TRBJ2-7	15	TGTGCCAGCAGCCCCAAACAGGTCTACTCCTACGAGCAGTACTTC	CASSPKQVYSYEQYF
NA	NA	TRBV7-9	TRBJ2-7	13	TGTGCCAGCAGCTTAGCTTTTTCGGGCGAGCAGTACTTC	CASSLAFSGEQYF
NA	NA	TRBV7-6	TRBJ1-5	16	TGTGCCAGCAGCACGGGCCATCAAATAGCGGGTCAGCCCCAGCATTTT	CASSTGHQIAGQPQHF
TRBD2	NA	TRBV5-6	TRBJ2-7	16	TGTGCCAGCAGCTCCTATCGGACTAGCGCCCCCTACGAGCAGTACTTC	CASSSYRTSAPYEQYF
NA	NA	TRBV27	TRBJ1-6	14	TGTGCCAGCAGTTTCGGGGGGCTGAATTCACCCCTCCACTTT	CASSFGGLNSPLHF
NA	NA	TRBV10-3	TRBJ1-3	15	TGTGCCATCAGTGAGTCGGGCCTCTCTGGAAACACCATATATTTT	CAISESGLSGNTIYF
NA	NA	TRBV30	TRBJ1-1	11	TGTGCCTGGGGGGGGGACACTGAAGCTTTCTTT	CAWGGDTEAFF
NA	NA	TRBV7-9	TRBJ2-3	15	TGTGCCAGCAGCTTGATAATTGAGGCGGCAGATACGCAGTATTTT	CASSLIIEAADTQYF
NA	NA	TRBV6-1	TRBJ1-1	11	TGTGCCAGCAGGCGACAGACTGAAGCTTTCTTT	CASRRQTEAFF
NA	NA	TRBV19	TRBJ1-2	14	TGTGCCAGTAGTATTGGTAGGGGCACAGGAGGCTACACCTTC	CASSIGRGTGGYTF
NA	NA	TRBV5-1	TRBJ2-3	16	TGCGCCAGCAGCTTGGGCGGGGATGCTAGCACAGATACGCAGTATTTT	CASSLGGDASTDTQYF
TRBD1	NA	TRBV4-1	TRBJ1-2	15	TGCGCCAGCAGGCAAACGGACAGGGTAGCCTATGGCTACACCTTC	CASRQTDRVAYGYTF
TRBD1	NA	TRBV19	TRBJ1-2	13	TGTGCCAGTAGAGTCTCGACAGGGGAGGGCTACACCTTC	CASRVSTGEGYTF